This section outlines one T cell receptor beta chain sequence together with its context. Study processing details: Counts of nucleated cells, estimated from reference gene primer amplification, were obtained. Profiled with immunoSEQ multiplex PCR; TCRdb holds only in-frame clones, not every one. The V and J calls and the clone size are those of that table, but D and trimming were determined from the DNA. This table has tens of thousands of clones, 84% appearing once. In germline, CDR1 is GTSNPN, CDR2 SVGIG (reference sequence). V lost 2 bases and J lost 1, with 8 bases in between. This CDR3 spans 13 amino acids. This entry comes from a study of blood T cell repertoires in COVID-19. Looking at the study overall: The samples span acute and convalescent COVID-19 from the United States, Italy and Spain. In each case, the material was cDNA or gDNA derived from T cells, B-cell-depleted T cells, or PBMCs.

Source material: peripheral blood. The receptor comes from a man aged 55 to 69 with acute or convalescent COVID-19. V gene TRBV30 combines with J gene TRBJ1-1; D is ambiguous. Here the CDR3 reads CAWSRGANTEAFF. In DNA form, the CDR3 reads TGTGCCTGGAGTCGGGGAGCGAACACTGAAGCTTTCTTT. The whole variable domain, filled in from reference TRBV30 and TRBJ1-1, reads SQTIHQWPATLVQPVGSPLSLECTVEGTSNPNLYWYRQAAGRGLQLLFYSVGIGQISSEVPQNLSASRPQDRQFILSSKKLLLSDSGFYLCAWSRGANTEAFFGQGTRLTVV.